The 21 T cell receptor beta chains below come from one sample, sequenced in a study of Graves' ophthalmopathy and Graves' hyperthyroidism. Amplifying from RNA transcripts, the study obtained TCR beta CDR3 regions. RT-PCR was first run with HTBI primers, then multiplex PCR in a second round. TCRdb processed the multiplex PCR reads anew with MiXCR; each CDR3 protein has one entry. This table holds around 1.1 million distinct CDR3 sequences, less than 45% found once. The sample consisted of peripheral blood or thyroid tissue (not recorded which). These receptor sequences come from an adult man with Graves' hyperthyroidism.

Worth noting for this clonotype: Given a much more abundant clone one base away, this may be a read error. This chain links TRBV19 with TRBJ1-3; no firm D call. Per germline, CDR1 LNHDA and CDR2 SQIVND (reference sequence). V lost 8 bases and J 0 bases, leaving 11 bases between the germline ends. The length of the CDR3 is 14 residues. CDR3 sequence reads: CASERMGSGNTIYF. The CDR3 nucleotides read TGTGCCAGTGAGAGGATGGGCTCTGGAAACACCATATATTTT.

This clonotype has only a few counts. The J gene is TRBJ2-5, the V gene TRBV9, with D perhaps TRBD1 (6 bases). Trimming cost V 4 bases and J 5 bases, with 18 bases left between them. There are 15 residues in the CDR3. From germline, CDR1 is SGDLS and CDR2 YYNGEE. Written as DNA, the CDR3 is TGTGCCAGCAGCTTGTGGGGGCCCAAGGCGGAGACCCAGTACTTC. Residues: CASSLWGPKAETQYF.

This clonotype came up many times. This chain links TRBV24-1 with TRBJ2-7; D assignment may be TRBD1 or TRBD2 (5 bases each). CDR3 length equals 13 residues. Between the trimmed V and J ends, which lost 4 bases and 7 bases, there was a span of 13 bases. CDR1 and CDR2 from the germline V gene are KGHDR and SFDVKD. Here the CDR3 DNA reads TGTGCCACCAGTGACTCGGGACGGATAGAGCAGTACTTC. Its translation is CATSDSGRIEQYF.

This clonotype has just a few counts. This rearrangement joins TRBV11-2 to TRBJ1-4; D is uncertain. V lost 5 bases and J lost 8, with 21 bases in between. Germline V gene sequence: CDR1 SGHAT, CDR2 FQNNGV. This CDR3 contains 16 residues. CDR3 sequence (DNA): TGTGCCAGCAGCCCAACCATTACAGAAATGGGGGAAAAACTGTTTTTT. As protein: CASSPTITEMGEKLFF.

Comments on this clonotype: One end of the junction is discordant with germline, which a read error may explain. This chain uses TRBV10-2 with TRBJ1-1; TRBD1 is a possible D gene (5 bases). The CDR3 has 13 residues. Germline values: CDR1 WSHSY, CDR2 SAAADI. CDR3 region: CATSTRASTEDFF. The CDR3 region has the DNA TGCGCCACCAGCACCAGGGCGAGCACTGAAGATTTCTTT.

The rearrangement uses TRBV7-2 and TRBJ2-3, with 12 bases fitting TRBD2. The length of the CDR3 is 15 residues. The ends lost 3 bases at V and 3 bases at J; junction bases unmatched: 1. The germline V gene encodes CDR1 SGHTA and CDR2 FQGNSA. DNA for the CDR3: TGTGCCAGCAGCTTCGGGACTAGCGGGACAGATACGCAGTATTTT. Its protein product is CASSFGTSGTDTQYF.

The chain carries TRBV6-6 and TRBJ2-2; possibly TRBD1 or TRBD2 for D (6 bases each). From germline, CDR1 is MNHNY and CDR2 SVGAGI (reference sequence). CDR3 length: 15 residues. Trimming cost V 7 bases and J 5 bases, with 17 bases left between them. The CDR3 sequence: CASKREAGVTGELFF. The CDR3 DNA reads TGTGCCAGCAAGAGGGAGGCAGGGGTGACCGGGGAGCTGTTTTTT.

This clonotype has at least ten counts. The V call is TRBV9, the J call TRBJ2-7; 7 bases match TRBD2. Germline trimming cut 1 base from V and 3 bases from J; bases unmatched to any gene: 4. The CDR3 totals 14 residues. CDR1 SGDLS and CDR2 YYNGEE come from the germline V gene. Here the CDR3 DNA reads TGTGCCAGCAGCGTAACAGGACTAGACTACGAGCAGTACTTC. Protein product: CASSVTGLDYEQYF. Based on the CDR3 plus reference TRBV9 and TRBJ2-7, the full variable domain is DSGVTQTPKHLITATGQRVTLRCSPRSGDLSVYWYQQSLDQGLQFLIQYYNGEERAKGNILERFSAQQFPDLHSELNLSSLELGDSALYFCASSVTGLDYEQYFGPGTRLTVT.

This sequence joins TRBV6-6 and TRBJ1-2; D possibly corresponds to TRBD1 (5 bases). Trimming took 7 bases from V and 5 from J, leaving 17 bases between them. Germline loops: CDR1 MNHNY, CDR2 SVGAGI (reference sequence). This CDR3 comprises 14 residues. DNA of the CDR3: TGTGCCAGCACCCCCCCGGGGCGAGGGTATGGCTACACCTTC. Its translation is CASTPPGRGYGYTF.

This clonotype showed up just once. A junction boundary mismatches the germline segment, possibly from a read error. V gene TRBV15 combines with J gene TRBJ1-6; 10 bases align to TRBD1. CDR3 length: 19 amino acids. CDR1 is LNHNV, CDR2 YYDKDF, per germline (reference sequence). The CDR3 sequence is CATKATGTGVFAYNSPLHF. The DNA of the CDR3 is TGTGCTACCAAAGCGACCGGGACAGGGGTGTTTGCGTATAATTCACCCCTCCACTTT.

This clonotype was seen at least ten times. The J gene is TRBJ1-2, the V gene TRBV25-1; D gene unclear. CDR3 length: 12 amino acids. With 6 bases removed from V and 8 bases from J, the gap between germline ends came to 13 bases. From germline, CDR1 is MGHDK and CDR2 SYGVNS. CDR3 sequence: CASSGIGSGYTF. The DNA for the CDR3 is TGTGCCAGCAGCGGTATAGGGAGCGGCTACACCTTC.

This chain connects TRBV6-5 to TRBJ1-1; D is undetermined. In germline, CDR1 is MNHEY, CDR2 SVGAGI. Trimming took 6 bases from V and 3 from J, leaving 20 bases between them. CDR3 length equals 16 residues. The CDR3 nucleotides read TGTGCCAGCAGACCCCGAGGGAACACTACCTACACTGAAGCTTTCTTT. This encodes CASRPRGNTTYTEAFF.

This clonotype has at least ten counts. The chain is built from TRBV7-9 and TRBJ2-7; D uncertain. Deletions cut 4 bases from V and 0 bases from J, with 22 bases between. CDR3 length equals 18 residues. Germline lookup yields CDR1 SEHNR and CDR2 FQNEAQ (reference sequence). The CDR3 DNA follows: TGTGCCAGCAGCTCAGGAAGGCTCGGCAGGTACAACTCCTACGAGCAGTACTTC. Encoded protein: CASSSGRLGRYNSYEQYF.

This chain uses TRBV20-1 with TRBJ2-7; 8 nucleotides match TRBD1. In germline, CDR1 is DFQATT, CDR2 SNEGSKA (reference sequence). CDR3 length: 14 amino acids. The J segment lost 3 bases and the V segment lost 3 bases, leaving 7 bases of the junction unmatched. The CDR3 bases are TGCAGTGCTAGTGGGGACAGGAACTTCTACGAGCAGTACTTC. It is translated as CSASGDRNFYEQYF.

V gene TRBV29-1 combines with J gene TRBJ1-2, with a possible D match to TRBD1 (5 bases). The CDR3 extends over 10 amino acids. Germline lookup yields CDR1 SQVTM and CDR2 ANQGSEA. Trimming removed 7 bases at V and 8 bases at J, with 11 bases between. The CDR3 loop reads CSGTGGGYTF. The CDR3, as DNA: TGCAGCGGTACAGGAGGGGGCTACACCTTC.

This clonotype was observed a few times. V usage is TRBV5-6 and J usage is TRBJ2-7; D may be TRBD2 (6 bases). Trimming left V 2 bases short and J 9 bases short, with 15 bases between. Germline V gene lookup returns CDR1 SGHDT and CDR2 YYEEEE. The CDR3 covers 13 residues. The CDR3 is CASSFAALGGQYF. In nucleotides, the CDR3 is TGTGCCAGCAGCTTTGCGGCCTTGGGGGGGCAGTACTTC. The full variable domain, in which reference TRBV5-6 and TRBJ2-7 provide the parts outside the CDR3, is DAGVTQSPTHLIKTRGQQVTLRCSPKSGHDTVSWYQQALGQGPQFIFQYYEEEERQRGNFPDRFSGHQFPNYSSELNVNALLLGDSALYLCASSFAALGGQYFGPGTRLTVT.

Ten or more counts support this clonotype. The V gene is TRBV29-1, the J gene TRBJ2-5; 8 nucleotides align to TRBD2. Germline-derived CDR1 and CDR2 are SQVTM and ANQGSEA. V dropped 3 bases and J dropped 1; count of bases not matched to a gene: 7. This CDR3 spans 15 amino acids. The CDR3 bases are TGCAGCGTTGACTTCGGCGGGGGGCCCCAAGAGACCCAGTACTTC. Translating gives CSVDFGGGPQETQYF.

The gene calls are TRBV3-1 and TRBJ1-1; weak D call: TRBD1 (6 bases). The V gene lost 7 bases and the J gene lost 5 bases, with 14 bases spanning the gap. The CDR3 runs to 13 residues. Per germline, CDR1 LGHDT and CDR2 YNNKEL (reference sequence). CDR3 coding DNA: TGTGCCAGCACCACGAACACAGGGACTGAAGCTTTCTTT. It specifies CASTTNTGTEAFF.

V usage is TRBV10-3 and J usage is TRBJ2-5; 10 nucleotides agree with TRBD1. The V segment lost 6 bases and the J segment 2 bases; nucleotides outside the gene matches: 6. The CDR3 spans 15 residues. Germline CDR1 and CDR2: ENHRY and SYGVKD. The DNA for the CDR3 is TGTGCCATCAGGGGGACAGGGGCGCCACAAGAGACCCAGTACTTC. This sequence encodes CAIRGTGAPQETQYF.

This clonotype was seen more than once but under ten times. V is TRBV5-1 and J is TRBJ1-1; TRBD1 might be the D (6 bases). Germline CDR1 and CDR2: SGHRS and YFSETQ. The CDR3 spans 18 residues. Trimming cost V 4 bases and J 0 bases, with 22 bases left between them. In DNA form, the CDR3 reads TGCGCCAGCAGCCCGTGGGGTACAGGGTCGACTATGAACACTGAAGCTTTCTTT. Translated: CASSPWGTGSTMNTEAFF.

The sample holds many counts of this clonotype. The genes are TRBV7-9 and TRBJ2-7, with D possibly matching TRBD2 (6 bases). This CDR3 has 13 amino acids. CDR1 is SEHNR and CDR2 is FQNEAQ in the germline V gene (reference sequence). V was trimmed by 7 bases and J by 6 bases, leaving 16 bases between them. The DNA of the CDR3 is TGTGCCAGCACAGTGGGAGGTTCAGGCGAGCAGTACTTC. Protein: CASTVGGSGEQYF.